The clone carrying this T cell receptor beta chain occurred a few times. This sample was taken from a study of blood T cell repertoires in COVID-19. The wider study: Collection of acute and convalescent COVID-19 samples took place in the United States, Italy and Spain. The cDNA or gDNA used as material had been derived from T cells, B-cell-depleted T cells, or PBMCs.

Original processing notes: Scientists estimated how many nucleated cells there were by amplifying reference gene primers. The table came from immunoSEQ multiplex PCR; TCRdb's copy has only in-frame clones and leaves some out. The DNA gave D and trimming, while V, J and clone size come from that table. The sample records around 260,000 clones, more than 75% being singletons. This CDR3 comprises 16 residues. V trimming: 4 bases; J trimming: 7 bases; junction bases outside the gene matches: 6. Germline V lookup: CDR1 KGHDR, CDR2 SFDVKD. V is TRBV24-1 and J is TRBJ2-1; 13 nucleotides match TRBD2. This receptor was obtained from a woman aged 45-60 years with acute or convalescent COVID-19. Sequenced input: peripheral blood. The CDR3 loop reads CATSDGLAGDNNEQFF. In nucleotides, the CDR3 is TGTGCCACCAGTGACGGACTAGCGGGGGACAATAATGAGCAGTTCTTC.